The 25 T cell receptor beta chains below come from one sample, sequenced in a study of molecular identifiers for immune sequencing clone quantification. MiXCR, applied by TCRdb to the PCR reads, yields one record per CDR3 protein. This sample carries more than 450,000 distinct CDR3 sequences, around 23% of them seen once, and the ten largest clones take just over 0.75%. Sequencing was performed on naive CD8+ T cells from blood, with Jurkat cell RNA spiked in. As for subset: FACS-sorted CD8+CD4-CCR7+CD45RA+ naive T cells. These receptors all stem from a human donor in good health. Some libraries in this study had Jurkat cell RNA spiked in.

This clonotype has more than one count but fewer than ten. The V gene is TRBV6-5, the J gene TRBJ2-1, with 10 bases that match TRBD2. Looked up from germline, CDR1 is MNHEY and CDR2 is SVGAGI. Losses at the gene ends were 5 bases for V and 0 bases for J; bases not matched to a gene: 4. The CDR3 is made up of 16 amino acids. The CDR3 region is CASSPSGGTSYNEQFF. In nucleotides, the CDR3 is TGTGCCAGCAGTCCTAGCGGGGGAACCTCCTACAATGAGCAGTTCTTC.

This clonotype occurred many times. The chain employs TRBV7-9 and TRBJ2-3, with 11 nucleotides matching TRBD2. V shed 8 bases, J shed 4 bases, and the junction held 11 bases outside the gene matches. CDR3 length equals 16 residues. Looked up from germline, CDR1 is SEHNR and CDR2 is FQNEAQ (reference sequence). The CDR3 loop is CASSLQLAGGPDTQYF. Written as DNA, the CDR3 is TGTGCCAGCTCCCTCCAGCTAGCGGGGGGCCCAGATACGCAGTATTTT.

The V gene is TRBV9, the J gene TRBJ2-7; D is perhaps TRBD2 (6 bases). CDR3 length equals 13 residues. Looked up from germline, CDR1 is SGDLS and CDR2 is YYNGEE. The V and J ends lost 1 base and 6 bases respectively, with 11 bases between them. The CDR3 reads CASSVLGGGEQYF. For the CDR3, the DNA is TGTGCCAGCAGCGTATTGGGAGGTGGCGAGCAGTACTTC.

This clonotype was observed at least ten times. This chain uses TRBV27 with TRBJ2-3; 10 nucleotides match TRBD2. Germline V CDR1 and CDR2: MNHEY, SMNVEV (reference sequence). The CDR3 is 15 amino acids. Trimming at V came to 3 bases and at J to 3 bases, leaving 3 bases not matched to a gene. The CDR3 nucleotides read TGTGCCAGCAGTTTTCGGACTAGCGGTACAGATACGCAGTATTTT. Translating gives CASSFRTSGTDTQYF.

On this clonotype: Just one base apart from a much larger clone, this may be a read error. The rearrangement links TRBV7-3 to TRBJ1-4; perhaps TRBD1 as D (6 bases). The CDR3 has 13 amino acids. The germline V gene encodes CDR1 SGHTA and CDR2 FQGTGA. CDR3 residues: CACSFEGEEKLFF. The CDR3 nucleotides read TGTGCCTGCAGCTTTGAGGGGGAGGAAAAACTGTTTTTT. The full variable domain, rest sourced from reference TRBV7-3 and TRBJ1-4, is GAGVSQTPSNKVTEKGKYVELRCDPISGHTALYWYRQSLGQGPEFLIYFQGTGAADDSGLPNDRFFAVRPEGSVSTLKIQRTERGDSAVYLCACSFEGEEKLFFGSGTQLSVL.

The chain has TRBV6-1 and TRBJ1-1; tentative D call: TRBD1 (5 bases). The ends were cut back, 2 bases at V and 5 bases at J, with 18 bases in the middle. Germline CDR1 MNHNS, CDR2 SASEGT. CDR3 length equals 16 residues. The DNA of the CDR3 is TGTGCCAGCAGTGAAAGGGCTCGGGGGAGTCGAACTGAAGCTTTCTTT. Its protein is CASSERARGSRTEAFF.

Only a few counts were recorded for this clonotype. The J gene is TRBJ1-4, the V gene TRBV21-1; the table gives TRBD1 as D, unverified against the DNA. TRBV21-1 is flagged as a pseudogene. The CDR3 sequence is 14 residues long. The DNA of the CDR3 is TGTGCCAGCAGCAAAAGACAGGGGAATGAAAAACTGTTTTTT. The encoded protein is CASSKRQGNEKLFF.

This clonotype was recorded once. This may be a read error, as it is one base from a much larger clone. The chain joins TRBV7-2 to TRBJ2-3, with 14 bases aligning to TRBD2. Per the germline V gene, CDR1 is SGHTA and CDR2 is FQGNSA. The CDR3 is 15 residues long. The V gene end was trimmed by 8 bases and the J gene end by 7 bases; junction bases not matched to a gene: 8. For the CDR3, the DNA is TGTGCCAGCGGCCCCGGGACTAGCGGGGGAAATACGCAGTATTTT. Translating it yields CASGPGTSGGNTQYF.

The genes are TRBV7-9 and TRBJ2-2; D perhaps matches TRBD2 (7 bases). The CDR3 runs 15 residues. Germline assignment: CDR1 SEHNR and CDR2 FQNEAQ (reference sequence). Trimming removed 3 bases from V and 7 bases from J, with 15 bases in between. CDR3 residues: CASSFVRGANGELFF. CDR3 coding DNA: TGTGCCAGCAGCTTTGTTCGGGGGGCAAACGGGGAGCTGTTTTTT.

The J gene is TRBJ2-7, the V gene TRBV5-6; 7 bases map to TRBD2. The ends lost 10 bases at V and 7 bases at J; junction bases unmatched: 8. CDR1 is SGHDT, CDR2 YYEEEE, per germline. The CDR3 is 11 amino acids. CDR3 nucleotides: TGTGCCCGCCGCTTGGGGGGGGAGCAGTACTTC. Residues: CARRLGGEQYF. The whole variable domain, remainder taken from reference TRBV5-6 and TRBJ2-7, is DAGVTQSPTHLIKTRGQQVTLRCSPKSGHDTVSWYQQALGQGPQFIFQYYEEEERQRGNFPDRFSGHQFPNYSSELNVNALLLGDSALYLCARRLGGEQYFGPGTRLTVT.

The chain recombines TRBV7-6 with TRBJ2-3; 16 bases line up with TRBD2. The CDR3 length is 19 residues. V was pared by 5 bases and J by 4 bases, with 12 bases of the junction left unmatched. Germline loops: CDR1 SGHVS, CDR2 FNYEAQ. Here the CDR3 DNA reads TGTGCCAGCAGCCCGGGACTAGCGGGGGGGCCGGGCGGCCCAGATACGCAGTATTTT. Translated: CASSPGLAGGPGGPDTQYF.

Of note for this clonotype: This could be a read error, since a much larger clone is one nucleotide away. The missing conserved phenylalanine or tryptophan at the end of this CDR3 makes a read error likely. The rearrangement joins TRBV27 to TRBJ2-3, with TRBD2 matching over 9 bases. CDR1 and CDR2 (germline): MNHEY, SMNVEV (reference sequence). The CDR3 length is 14 residues. V was clipped by 6 bases and J by 2 bases; unmatched bases: 3. CDR3 sequence reads: CASSGLAFTDTQYL. The CDR3 bases are TGTGCCAGCAGCGGACTAGCGTTCACAGATACGCAGTATTTA.

The table lists this clonotype with many counts. CDR3 sequence (DNA): TGTGCCAGCACTCCCGGGACAGCAGATACGCAGTATTTT. It translates to CASTPGTADTQYF. The V and J genes are TRBV12-3 or TRBV12-4 and TRBJ2-3, with 7 bases that match TRBD1. This CDR3 spans 13 amino acids. V lost 7 bases to trimming and J lost 4 bases; unmatched junction nucleotides: 5.

V usage is TRBV2 and J usage is TRBJ1-4; maybe TRBD1 (6 bases). CDR1 and CDR2 from the germline V gene are SNHLY and FYNNEI. V lost 3 bases to trimming and J lost 5 bases, with 13 bases between them. The CDR3 totals 15 residues. The CDR3 region is CASSDPGQGNEKLFF. Written as DNA, the CDR3 is TGTGCCAGCAGTGATCCGGGACAAGGGAATGAAAAACTGTTTTTT. The full variable domain, in which reference TRBV2 and TRBJ1-4 provide the parts outside the CDR3, is EPEVTQTPSHQVTQMGQEVILRCVPISNHLYFYWYRQILGQKVEFLVSFYNNEISEKSEIFDDQFSVERPDGSNFTLKIRSTKLEDSAMYFCASSDPGQGNEKLFFGSGTQLSVL.

This clonotype was recorded at least ten times. The chain uses TRBV5-1 and TRBJ2-3, with D possibly matching TRBD2 (6 bases). The ends were cut back, 0 bases at V and 0 bases at J, with 8 bases in the middle. This CDR3 contains 15 residues. CDR1 and CDR2 (germline): SGHRS, YFSETQ. The chain's CDR3 is CASSLVAASTDTQYF. CDR3 bases: TGCGCCAGCAGCTTGGTAGCGGCTAGCACAGATACGCAGTATTTT.

This clonotype turned up a few times. V usage is TRBV19 and J usage is TRBJ1-4; no clear D. The germline V and J ends were trimmed by 4 bases and 8 bases, with 17 bases remaining between them. CDR1 and CDR2 from the germline V gene are LNHDA and SQIVND (reference sequence). The CDR3 is 15 amino acids. This CDR3 is CASSNVINRPEKLFF. CDR3 in DNA: TGTGCCAGTAGTAACGTCATCAACCGACCCGAAAAACTGTTTTTT.

In this sample, this clonotype turned up a few times. This sequence joins TRBV2 and TRBJ2-1; TRBD1 might be the D (6 bases). Looked up from germline, CDR1 is SNHLY and CDR2 is FYNNEI. The V and J ends lost 7 bases and 8 bases respectively, with 15 bases between them. The CDR3 length is 13 residues. As DNA, the CDR3 is TGTGCCAGCAATGACAACAGGGTCGATGAGCAGTTCTTC. Translation: CASNDNRVDEQFF.

In its sample, this clonotype was seen a few times. The chain has TRBV4-3 and TRBJ2-1, with 7 bases identical to TRBD2. This CDR3 spans 15 amino acids. CDR1 is LGHNA, CDR2 YSLEER, per germline. Unmatched junction bases numbered 6, after V lost 0 bases and J lost 7 bases. In nucleotides, the CDR3 is TGCGCCAGCAGCCAAGATGCGGGAGTTTTTAATGAGCAGTTCTTC. Amino acids: CASSQDAGVFNEQFF.

In its sample, this clonotype was seen a few times. This may stem from a read error, because a much larger clone lies one nucleotide away. The chain carries TRBV29-1 and TRBJ2-3, with 8 bases that match TRBD1. Trimming removed 4 bases from V and 0 bases from J; junction bases left unmatched: 6. The CDR3 length is 15 residues. Germline loops: CDR1 SQVTM, CDR2 ANQGSEA. The CDR3 is CSVVDRGTSTDTQYF. As DNA, the CDR3 is TGCAGCGTTGTTGACAGGGGAACGAGCACAGATACGCAGTATTTT.

In its sample, this clonotype was seen once. The gene calls are TRBV3-1 and TRBJ2-3; 13 bases are a match to TRBD2. The CDR3 is 16 amino acids. The junction had 6 bases not matched to a gene; V was cut back by 5 bases and J by 4 bases. Germline V lookup: CDR1 LGHDT, CDR2 YNNKEL (reference sequence). The CDR3 is CASSDRLAGGPDTQYF. DNA of the CDR3: TGTGCCAGCAGCGATAGACTAGCGGGAGGACCAGATACGCAGTATTTT.

This clonotype appeared a few times. The chain couples TRBV6-2 or TRBV6-3 to TRBJ2-3; 9 nucleotides align to TRBD2. The CDR3 sequence is 19 residues long. The germline CDR1 and CDR2 sequences are MNHEY and SVGEGT. The V and J ends lost 0 bases and 4 bases, in that order; junction bases with no gene match: 14. CDR3 loop: CASSYSPLAGGPGADTQYF. The CDR3 region has the DNA TGTGCCAGCAGTTACTCCCCGCTCGCGGGAGGGCCCGGGGCAGATACGCAGTATTTT.

This clonotype occurred many times. The rearrangement links TRBV14 to TRBJ2-2, with D unclear. The CDR3 covers 14 residues. V was clipped by 1 base and J by 4 bases, with 7 bases between them. Per the germline V gene, CDR1 is SGHDN and CDR2 is FVKESK. The DNA of the CDR3 is TGTGCCAGCAGCCAAGTGTTAACCACCGGGGAGCTGTTTTTT. It codes for CASSQVLTTGELFF. The complete variable domain, with remaining parts taken from reference TRBV14 and TRBJ2-2, reads EAGVTQFPSHSVIEKGQTVTLRCDPISGHDNLYWYRRVMGKEIKFLLHFVKESKQDESGMPNNRFLAERTGGTYSTLKVQPAELEDSGVYFCASSQVLTTGELFFGEGSRLTVL.

This clonotype was recorded once. This sequence may be a read error, since a much larger clone differs from it by one base. The rearrangement joins TRBV30 to TRBJ1-1, with 8 bases aligning to TRBD1. From germline, CDR1 is GTSNPN and CDR2 SVGIG (reference sequence). The CDR3 spans 13 residues. This CDR3 reads CARRTGWNTEAFF. The DNA of the CDR3 is TGTGCCCGGAGGACAGGGTGGAACACTGAAGCTTTCTTT. Full variable domain (rest looked up from reference TRBV30 and TRBJ1-1): SQTIHQWPATLVQPVGSPLSLECTVEGTSNPNLYWYRQAAGRGLQLLFYSVGIGQISSEVPQNLSASRPQDRQFILSSKKLLLSDSGFYLCARRTGWNTEAFFGQGTRLTVV.

This chain links TRBV20-1 with TRBJ2-7, with D possibly matching TRBD2 (5 bases). CDR3 length: 14 residues. Germline loops: CDR1 DFQATT, CDR2 SNEGSKA (reference sequence). V shed 0 bases and J shed 3 bases, with 12 bases lying between them. CDR3 sequence: CSARDIGLNYEQYF. CDR3 sequence (DNA): TGCAGTGCTAGAGATATAGGACTCAACTACGAGCAGTACTTC.

This chain connects TRBV12-3 or TRBV12-4 to TRBJ2-1; TRBD2 matches 10 bases. CDR3 length: 17 amino acids. The junction had 12 bases not matched to a gene; V was cut back by 3 bases and J by 7 bases. The CDR3 DNA follows: TGTGCCAGCAGTTTCGGCTCTAGCGGGAGTCTTGGGAATGAGCAGTTCTTC. It is translated as CASSFGSSGSLGNEQFF.